The 32 T cell receptor beta chains below all came from one sample that was sequenced in a study of T cell changes during pregnancy in multiple sclerosis. Using immunoSEQ multiplex PCR, the repertoire was profiled, and TCRdb retains in-frame clones only, with some absent. The sample lists 25,000 to 35,000 clones, 89% occurring once. Sequenced material: CD8+ T cells from peripheral blood mononuclear cells, taken in the second trimester of pregnancy. These receptors came from a female donor with multiple sclerosis, enrolled in a pregnancy study.

The gene calls are TRBV2 and TRBJ1-1; TRBD1 matches 7 bases. Germline CDR1 is SNHLY and CDR2 is FYNNEI. Trimming cost V 1 base and J 1 base; bases outside gene matches: 6. The CDR3 consists of 16 residues. The CDR3 sequence is CASSEVEGATNTEAFF. The DNA of the CDR3 is TGTGCCAGCAGTGAAGTGGAGGGGGCGACGAACACTGAAGCTTTCTTT.

The chain has TRBV6-1 and TRBJ1-5; 9 bases are a match to TRBD1. Germline lookup yields CDR1 MNHNS and CDR2 SASEGT. The CDR3 consists of 14 residues. Trimming took 10 bases from V and 3 from J; bases not matched to a gene: 7. CDR3: CATKGQGFNQPQHF. The CDR3, as DNA: TGTGCCACCAAGGGACAGGGCTTCAATCAGCCCCAGCATTTT.

The CDR3 sequence is CASNGPGQTGTSGRSETQYF. The CDR3 region has the DNA TGTGCCAGCAACGGCCCGGGACAGACCGGGACTAGCGGGAGATCAGAGACCCAGTACTTC. The chain couples TRBV2 to TRBJ2-5, with 14 bases that match TRBD2. The V gene's germline CDR1 is SNHLY and CDR2 FYNNEI. The CDR3 has 20 residues. V lost 7 bases to trimming and J lost 4 bases; unmatched junction nucleotides: 20.

The chain employs TRBV27 and TRBJ2-6, with 8 bases identical to TRBD1. The junction had 2 bases not matched to a gene; V was cut back by 2 bases and J by 2 bases. The length of the CDR3 is 16 residues. Germline V gene sequence: CDR1 MNHEY, CDR2 SMNVEV (reference sequence). The chain's CDR3 is CASSLTGGTGANVLTF. CDR3 coding DNA: TGTGCCAGCAGTTTAACAGGGGGAACTGGGGCCAACGTCCTGACTTTC.

The V and J genes are TRBV29-1 and TRBJ2-7; D gene uncertain. The CDR3 is made up of 13 amino acids. CDR1 is SQVTM, CDR2 ANQGSEA, per germline. Between the trimmed V and J ends, which lost 3 bases and 0 bases, there was a span of 9 bases. Written as DNA, the CDR3 is TGCAGCGTTGAGGCGGAGAGCTCCTACGAGCAGTACTTC. It encodes CSVEAESSYEQYF.

This chain uses TRBV29-1 with TRBJ2-6; 10 bases fit TRBD1. There are 16 residues in the CDR3. Germline values: CDR1 SQVTM, CDR2 ANQGSEA. V shed 7 bases and J 2 bases; nucleotides not matched to a gene: 8. CDR3 loop: CSAEGGQGTGANVLTF. The CDR3 nucleotides read TGCAGCGCCGAGGGGGGACAGGGGACTGGGGCCAACGTCCTGACTTTC.

The rearrangement uses TRBV2 and TRBJ2-2, with a tentative D call TRBD1 (6 bases). Germline V lookup: CDR1 SNHLY, CDR2 FYNNEI. The CDR3 extends over 13 amino acids. V lost 3 bases, J lost 7 bases, and 9 bases lay in between. The CDR3 DNA reads TGTGCCAGCAGTGACAGGGGTGGCGGGGAGCTGTTTTTT. This encodes CASSDRGGGELFF.

This sequence joins TRBV18 and TRBJ1-5; no clear D gene. V gave up 4 bases and J gave up 3 bases, with 16 bases separating them. CDR1 and CDR2 from the germline V gene are KGHSH and LQKENI. This CDR3 has 16 residues. The CDR3 spells CASSLDLADTNQPQHF. The DNA for the CDR3 is TGTGCCAGCTCACTCGACCTGGCAGACACCAATCAGCCCCAGCATTTT.

The table lists this clone with a few counts. The chain recombines TRBV5-4 with TRBJ1-1, with D perhaps TRBD1 (5 bases). V was clipped by 4 bases and J by 5 bases, with 18 bases between them. The CDR3 length is 15 residues. Germline CDR1 is SGHNT and CDR2 is YYREEE (reference sequence). The CDR3 spells CASSPPGVGGTEAFF. The DNA for the CDR3 is TGTGCCAGCAGCCCCCCGGGGGTAGGAGGGACTGAAGCTTTCTTT.

The chain has TRBV5-5 and TRBJ2-7; 7 bases are shared with TRBD1. J was trimmed by 3 bases and V by 4 bases; bases with no gene match: 10. This CDR3 has 15 residues. The germline V gene encodes CDR1 SGHKS and CDR2 YYEKEE (reference sequence). The DNA of the CDR3 is TGTGCCAGCAGCGGGGACAGAGAGGCGTTCTACGAGCAGTACTTC. Its translation is CASSGDREAFYEQYF.

The genes are TRBV9 and TRBJ1-4, with 8 bases lining up with TRBD1. Unmatched junction bases numbered 4, after V lost 3 bases and J lost 0 bases. CDR1 is SGDLS and CDR2 is YYNGEE in the germline V gene. The CDR3 runs to 16 residues. The CDR3 coding sequence is TGTGCCAGCAGCGAGCAGGGGGCACCAACTAATGAAAAACTGTTTTTT. This gives the protein CASSEQGAPTNEKLFF.

The rearrangement uses TRBV28 and TRBJ1-1, with a tentative D call TRBD1 (5 bases). The germline V gene encodes CDR1 MDHEN and CDR2 SYDVKM. V lost 1 base and J 5 bases, leaving 8 bases between the germline ends. CDR3 length equals 13 residues. The CDR3 spells CASSLSEGTEAFF. The CDR3 DNA reads TGTGCCAGCAGTTTATCGGAGGGGACTGAAGCTTTCTTT.

The rearrangement uses TRBV2 and TRBJ1-1; unclear D gene. There are 12 residues in the CDR3. The ends were cut back, 9 bases at V and 3 bases at J, with 11 bases in the middle. Germline V gene data show CDR1 as SNHLY and CDR2 as FYNNEI. The CDR3 coding sequence is TGTGCCAGAACGGAGCTTGACACTGAAGCTTTCTTT. Protein: CARTELDTEAFF.

The chain has TRBV7-6 and TRBJ1-2, with 7 bases identical to TRBD1. Germline CDR1 is SGHVS and CDR2 is FNYEAQ. The junction had 16 bases not matched to a gene; V was cut back by 5 bases and J by 4 bases. The CDR3 consists of 17 residues. Here the CDR3 DNA reads TGTGCCAGCAGCGCTAGCGGGCCTGGACAGGACGCCTATGGCTACACCTTC. Its translation is CASSASGPGQDAYGYTF.

This clone is medium-sized by share. The chain uses TRBV5-6 and TRBJ1-5; no firm D call. Germline assignment: CDR1 SGHDT and CDR2 YYEEEE. The CDR3 sequence is 12 residues long. The V end lost 0 bases, the J end lost 9 bases, and 7 bases lay between the germline ends. The CDR3 DNA follows: TGTGCCAGCAGCTTGGGAGGGCGGCCCCAGCATTTT. Translation: CASSLGGRPQHF.

The chain employs TRBV7-9 and TRBJ1-6; a weak D match, TRBD1 (5 bases). The CDR3 runs 17 residues. CDR1 is SEHNR and CDR2 is FQNEAQ in the germline V gene (reference sequence). The V end was cut by 6 bases, the J end by 7 bases, with 22 bases between. The CDR3 loop is CASRTPAGPRENSPLHF. CDR3 DNA: TGTGCCAGCAGAACTCCAGCGGGGCCGCGGGAGAATTCACCCCTCCACTTT. The full variable domain, its missing parts supplied by reference TRBV7-9 and TRBJ1-6, is DTGVSQNPRHKITKRGQNVTFRCDPISEHNRLYWYRQTLGQGPEFLTYFQNEAQLEKSRLLSDRFSAERPKGSFSTLEIQRTEQGDSAMYLCASRTPAGPRENSPLHFGNGTRLTVT.

This chain uses TRBV6-5 with TRBJ2-7, with 12 bases that match TRBD2. CDR1 MNHEY and CDR2 SVGAGI come from the germline V gene. V lost 5 bases, J lost 5 bases, and 7 bases stayed unmatched. The CDR3 length is 15 residues. The CDR3 sequence: CASSTGLAGTNEQYF. The DNA for the CDR3 is TGTGCCAGCAGTACCGGACTAGCGGGAACGAACGAGCAGTACTTC.

The chain carries TRBV7-9 and TRBJ2-5; maybe TRBD1 (5 bases). The germline gives CDR1 SEHNR, CDR2 FQNEAQ (reference sequence). V lost 4 bases to trimming and J lost 5 bases, with 11 bases between them. This CDR3 is built from 13 residues. The DNA of the CDR3 is TGTGCCAGCAGCTCAAGACAGTTGGAGACCCAGTACTTC. Amino acid sequence: CASSSRQLETQYF.

This clone was counted a single time. This rearrangement joins TRBV1 to TRBJ2-5; whether TRBD1, the table's D call, matches the DNA was not checked. TRBV1 is reported as a pseudogene. The CDR3 spans 15 residues. The CDR3 nucleotides are TGCACCAGCAACGCGGACAGGGGGAATCAAGAGACCCAGTACTTC. Translating it yields CTSNADRGNQETQYF.

This chain links TRBV9 with TRBJ1-1; 10 bases align to TRBD1. CDR3 length equals 16 residues. V was pared by 4 bases and J by 1 base, with 7 bases of the junction left unmatched. CDR1 is SGDLS, CDR2 YYNGEE, per germline. CDR3 nucleotide sequence: TGTGCCAGCAGCCCCCCGGGACAGGGGAGGAACACTGAAGCTTTCTTT. Amino acids: CASSPPGQGRNTEAFF.

The chain links TRBV2 to TRBJ2-3, with 8 bases lining up with TRBD2. The J segment lost 10 bases and the V segment lost 3 bases, leaving 9 bases of the junction unmatched. The CDR3 loop spans 14 amino acids. Germline V gene sequence: CDR1 SNHLY, CDR2 FYNNEI. CDR3 sequence reads: CASSDGGGLPSQYF. The CDR3 DNA reads TGTGCCAGCAGTGACGGCGGGGGGCTTCCTTCGCAGTATTTT. Combining the CDR3 with reference TRBV2 and TRBJ2-3 gives the whole variable domain EPEVTQTPSHQVTQMGQEVILRCVPISNHLYFYWYRQILGQKVEFLVSFYNNEISEKSEIFDDQFSVERPDGSNFTLKIRSTKLEDSAMYFCASSDGGGLPSQYFGPGTRLTVL.

The chain employs TRBV9 and TRBJ2-2; D may be TRBD1 (6 bases). This CDR3 is 12 amino acids long. Germline CDR1 reads SGDLS; CDR2 reads YYNGEE. The germline V and J ends were trimmed by 3 bases and 6 bases, with 6 bases remaining between them. The CDR3 DNA follows: TGTGCCAGCAGCGAGGGGGCCGGGGAGCTGTTTTTT. It encodes CASSEGAGELFF.

The J gene is TRBJ2-3, the V gene TRBV27, with TRBD2 as a possible D gene (6 bases). Trimming stripped 7 bases from V and 2 bases from J, with 13 bases between. CDR3 size: 14 residues. In germline, CDR1 is MNHEY, CDR2 SMNVEV (reference sequence). In DNA form, the CDR3 reads TGTGCCAGCACCACCGGGAGCGACACAGATACGCAGTATTTT. Its protein product is CASTTGSDTDTQYF.

The chain employs TRBV7-9 and TRBJ1-1, with D possibly TRBD1 on 5 matching bases. V shed 1 base and J shed 1 base, with 16 bases lying between them. The CDR3 loop spans 17 amino acids. Germline V gene lookup returns CDR1 SEHNR and CDR2 FQNEAQ (reference sequence). The DNA for the CDR3 is TGTGCCAGCAGCTTAGTGGCGGGACGGGGAGGGAACACTGAAGCTTTCTTT. Protein product: CASSLVAGRGGNTEAFF.

This chain uses TRBV12-5 with TRBJ1-1; maybe TRBD1 (6 bases). Germline loops: CDR1 LGHNT, CDR2 FRNRAP. The CDR3 consists of 15 residues. V was trimmed by 8 bases and J by 1 base, leaving 17 bases between them. CDR3 residues: CASTTGSYTNTEAFF. The CDR3 region has the DNA TGTGCTAGTACCACAGGGTCCTATACGAACACTGAAGCTTTCTTT.

The chain couples TRBV7-9 to TRBJ2-7, with D maybe TRBD1 (6 bases). V lost 5 bases and J lost 0, with 11 bases in between. The CDR3 consists of 14 residues. In germline, CDR1 is SEHNR, CDR2 FQNEAQ (reference sequence). For the CDR3, the DNA is TGTGCCAGCAGCCCAACAGGGAGCTCCTACGAGCAGTACTTC. Its translation is CASSPTGSSYEQYF.

The V gene is TRBV7-8, the J gene TRBJ1-3, with 7 bases aligning to TRBD1. CDR1 SGHVS and CDR2 FQNEAQ come from the germline V gene. This CDR3 is 14 amino acids long. The V segment lost 3 bases and the J segment 4 bases; nucleotides outside the gene matches: 3. DNA of the CDR3: TGTGCCAGCAGCTTTAGGGACAGCGGAAACACCATATATTTT. It translates to CASSFRDSGNTIYF.

CDR3 residues: CASSPVHGSGNTIYF. The CDR3 DNA reads as TGTGCCAGCTCACCGGTCCACGGCTCTGGAAACACCATATATTTT. The chain joins TRBV18 to TRBJ1-3, with D unresolved. The CDR3 covers 15 residues. Germline lookup yields CDR1 KGHSH and CDR2 LQKENI. Trimming removed 3 bases from V and 0 bases from J, with 9 bases in between.

J is TRBJ1-3 and V is TRBV9; D not certain. CDR3 length: 15 amino acids. Germline CDR1 is SGDLS and CDR2 is YYNGEE. Trimming took 4 bases from V and 0 from J, leaving 11 bases between them. CDR3 DNA sequence: TGTGCCAGCAGCCCCACCCGAGGCTCTGGAAACACCATATATTTT. Translating gives CASSPTRGSGNTIYF.

A single count supports this clone. The V gene is TRBV25-1, the J gene TRBJ2-1; 9 bases align to TRBD2. Germline V gene lookup returns CDR1 MGHDK and CDR2 SYGVNS. CDR3 length: 16 amino acids. V shed 7 bases, J shed 0 bases, and the junction held 7 bases outside the gene matches. The CDR3 spells CASTGTREGSYNEQFF. The CDR3 DNA reads TGTGCCAGCACCGGCACGCGGGAGGGCTCCTACAATGAGCAGTTCTTC.

This clone appeared a few times. The gene calls are TRBV4-2 and TRBJ1-1; TRBD1 is a possible D gene (6 bases). Germline V gene lookup returns CDR1 LGHNA and CDR2 YNFKEQ. This CDR3 spans 14 amino acids. Between the trimmed V and J ends, which lost 3 bases and 7 bases, there was a span of 15 bases. The CDR3 loop is CASSQAGGRDEAFF. The CDR3 bases are TGTGCCAGCAGCCAGGCGGGGGGGCGCGATGAAGCTTTCTTT.

The chain combines TRBV9 with TRBJ1-3, with a possible D match to TRBD1 (5 bases). The CDR3 is made up of 16 amino acids. V lost 0 bases, J lost 1 base, and 11 bases lay in between. Per germline, CDR1 SGDLS and CDR2 YYNGEE. As DNA, the CDR3 is TGTGCCAGCAGCGTAGGGCAGGGTGATTCTGGAAACACCATATATTTT. This sequence encodes CASSVGQGDSGNTIYF.